This record concerns one TCR beta chain sequence. No cognate antigen has been identified for it. One base away there is no much larger clone; base qualities are not given. Library generation was performed with 5' RACE. The data were produced on an Illumina HiSeq 2000. A universal primer binding site was added through template switching, and the final cDNA carried a unique molecular identifier so that TCR cDNA molecules could be counted accurately. First-strand cDNA for TCR alpha and beta chains was synthesized from specific primers in the conserved constant-segment region. To control for contamination, each cDNA library was double barcoded with a SMART-Mk sample barcode plus Illumina barcodes. TruSeq adapter sequences along with Illumina sample barcodes were introduced in two successive PCR steps. The Illumina HiSeq platform was used with custom primers to sequence TCR alpha and beta cDNA libraries. In the authors' own workflow: Raw reads were processed with MiGEC to extract unique molecular identifiers, and MiXCR was used to determine CDR3 positions. Recombination models were inferred per individual with the repgenHMM and IGoR tools using an EM algorithm. Shared clonotype analysis was performed with the tcR package in R, normalizing sharing by the product of cloneset sizes. To study raw recombination free of thymic and clonal selection effects, out-of-frame nonproductive sequences were analyzed. TCRdb reworked the public reads: Q25 trimming with fastp, MiXCR clone assembly, productive beta chains retained. Entries that share a CDR3 protein sequence are merged under the most common genes and DNA. TCRdb's processing, not the authors', yielded these V and J calls. For this sample there are hundreds of thousands of distinct CDR3 sequences; 8.5% to 9% appear just once. The ten most abundant clones make up approximately 0.96% of the sample.

The source of the sample is a study of identical twins (dated by TCRdb to about 2016). The study in broad terms: To test whether fetal clonotypes persist, the study used deep sequencing on TCR alpha and beta repertoires from monozygotic twins, unrelated adults of various ages, and cord blood. Replicate twin experiments were performed at different times using different library preparation protocols to rule out contamination. Overall results and qualifications from the work: Abundant cord blood beta clonotypes carried fewer insertions; young adult naive repertoires showed a weaker similar trend, while memory repertoires showed none. Because the same donors could not be followed over many years, the conclusions depended on cross-sectional statistical analysis. Compared with coincidental sharing between unrelated individuals, out-of-frame TCR alpha sequences shared between twins had an excess of sequences with low generation probability. Invariant T cells such as MAIT and iNKT could partly confound zero-insertion analyses, although diverse VJ usage argued against such confounding for most clonotypes. In monozygotic twins, out-of-frame TCR alpha sharing was systematically underestimated by recombination models, although the models agreed with sharing between unrelated individuals. The excess sharing between twins in beta out-of-frame sequences was weaker because fewer shared sequences reduced the signal-to-noise ratio.

All donors were healthy Caucasians. Three pairs of female monozygotic twins, all aged roughly 18 to 30 years, were included in the twin cohort. RNA for TCR libraries was isolated from peripheral blood mononuclear cells. Separately, the same data were catalogued under a study of yellow fever vaccine responses in identical twins. The second study also describes: The authors reported that the T cell response to vaccination in identical twins appeared partly convergent and partly personalized. In identical twins, the study followed T cell clones that responded to the vaccine with precision.

This receptor was taken from a woman under 30 in good health. The specimen sequenced was PBMCs.

The sequenced DNA: TGTGCCAGCAGTCAAATAGCGGGAGTGGGAAATGAGCAGTTCTTC. Its product reads: CASSQIAGVGNEQFF. The receptor chain draws on TRBV6-2 or TRBV6-3 and TRBJ2-1, with TRBD2 identical over 9 junction bases. The germline V gene supplies CDR1 MNHEY and CDR2 SVGEGT. The CDR3 goes from the cysteine to the phenylalanine over 15 residues. The only DNA kept is the CDR3, 45 bases in frame from the first base. Trimming removed 5 bases from V and 7 bases from J; the gene matches leave 9 bases unexplained.